Below, 16 T cell receptor beta chains from the same sample are listed, as sequenced in a study of identical twins' blood T cells. TCRdb redid the calling of the 5' RACE reads with MiXCR, one entry per CDR3 protein. Among fewer than 450,000 distinct CDR3 sequences, 25% to 35% were seen once, and the ten largest hold more than 5.5%. The sample consisted of PBMCs. These receptors all stem from a woman between 18 and 49 years old in good health.

The chain combines TRBV4-2 with TRBJ2-7; 7 bases agree with TRBD2. Germline V lookup: CDR1 LGHNA, CDR2 YNFKEQ. The CDR3 extends over 14 amino acids. The ends lost 3 bases at V and 3 bases at J; junction bases unmatched: 5. CDR3 bases: TGTGCCAGCAGCCAGAGGTCGGGGGGCTACGAGCAGTACTTC. Protein sequence: CASSQRSGGYEQYF.

As for this clonotype: The junction shows a germline mismatch at one end, possibly a read error. The chain couples TRBV7-7 to TRBJ2-1; TRBD2 might be the D (7 bases). Germline V gene lookup returns CDR1 SSHAT and CDR2 FNYEAQ (reference sequence). CDR3 length equals 14 residues. CDR3 DNA sequence: TGTGCTAGCAGCTTAGGGGGGGACTACAATGAGCAGTTCTTC. Translating gives CASSLGGDYNEQFF.

This clonotype appeared a few times. The V gene is TRBV4-3, the J gene TRBJ2-3, with a tentative D call TRBD1 (5 bases). The CDR3 has 15 residues. Germline CDR1 is LGHNA and CDR2 is YSLEER. Trimming took 0 bases from V and 6 from J, leaving 13 bases between them. CDR3 amino acids: CASSQDLTASDTQYF. Here the CDR3 DNA reads TGCGCCAGCAGCCAAGATCTGACAGCCTCCGATACGCAGTATTTT.

The gene calls are TRBV6-5 and TRBJ2-1; no firm D call. The germline CDR1 and CDR2 sequences are MNHEY and SVGAGI. This CDR3 comprises 12 residues. The V gene lost 0 bases and the J gene lost 8 bases, with 5 bases spanning the gap. In nucleotides, the CDR3 is TGTGCCAGCAGTTACTCAGGCTATGAGCAGTTCTTC. Amino acid sequence: CASSYSGYEQFF.

The V gene is TRBV27, the J gene TRBJ1-5; possibly TRBD1 for D (5 bases). This CDR3 has 13 residues. Germline assignment: CDR1 MNHEY and CDR2 SMNVEV (reference sequence). V lost 3 bases and J lost 8, with 11 bases in between. The CDR3 loop reads CASSFAPREPQHF. CDR3 in DNA: TGTGCCAGCAGTTTTGCCCCCAGGGAGCCCCAGCATTTT.

The gene calls are TRBV20-1 and TRBJ1-2, with D maybe TRBD1 (5 bases). V lost 5 bases and J lost 5, with 9 bases in between. This CDR3 comprises 11 residues. CDR1 and CDR2 from the germline V gene are DFQATT and SNEGSKA (reference sequence). DNA of the CDR3: TGCAGTGCTGGGGACGGTTATGGCTACACCTTC. This gives the protein CSAGDGYGYTF.

The chain carries TRBV7-6 and TRBJ2-7; D unresolved. The CDR3 is 12 residues long. From germline, CDR1 is SGHVS and CDR2 FNYEAQ. Trimming shortened V by 5 bases and J by 2 bases, and 7 bases separated the two germline ends. CDR3 region: CASSPLAYEQYF. The CDR3, as DNA: TGTGCCAGCAGCCCATTGGCCTACGAGCAGTACTTC. The whole variable domain, filled in from reference TRBV7-6 and TRBJ2-7, reads GAGVSQSPRYKVTKRGQDVALRCDPISGHVSLYWYRQALGQGPEFLTYFNYEAQQDKSGLPNDRFSAERPEGSISTLTIQRTEQRDSAMYRCASSPLAYEQYFGPGTRLTVT.

This clonotype was counted ten times or more. The J gene is TRBJ1-1, the V gene TRBV29-1; D not certain. V lost 7 bases and J lost 7, with 13 bases in between. Per germline, CDR1 SQVTM and CDR2 ANQGSEA. This CDR3 region has 11 residues. The DNA for the CDR3 is TGCAGCGCTATTGAGTCGTTTGAAGCTTTCTTT. Its protein product is CSAIESFEAFF.

The chain carries TRBV19 and TRBJ2-1, with D tentatively TRBD1 (6 bases). V lost 10 bases and J lost 4, with 17 bases in between. Germline CDR1 and CDR2: LNHDA and SQIVND (reference sequence). This CDR3 comprises 14 residues. The CDR3 protein is CATTRGVSYNEQFF. For the CDR3, the DNA is TGTGCCACTACCAGGGGAGTATCATACAATGAGCAGTTCTTC.

The chain joins TRBV6-5 to TRBJ2-3, with a weak D call TRBD2 (6 bases). Germline V gives CDR1 MNHEY, CDR2 SVGAGI. V lost 5 bases and J lost 1, with 13 bases in between. There are 15 residues in the CDR3. The CDR3 DNA is TGTGCCAGCAGTCCCGAGTCGGGGGGCACAGATACGCAGTATTTT. It specifies CASSPESGGTDTQYF.

This clonotype was counted only a few times. The rearrangement links TRBV20-1 to TRBJ2-3; D not resolved. The V end was cut by 0 bases, the J end by 3 bases, with 13 bases between. CDR1 and CDR2 from the germline V gene are DFQATT and SNEGSKA (reference sequence). The CDR3 contains 15 residues. The CDR3 is CSARDGSSRTDTQYF. The CDR3 DNA is TGCAGTGCTAGAGATGGGTCCAGCCGTACAGATACGCAGTATTTT.

The rearrangement joins TRBV20-1 to TRBJ1-5; the D gene is possibly TRBD1 (6 bases). Looked up from germline, CDR1 is DFQATT and CDR2 is SNEGSKA (reference sequence). The CDR3 has 15 residues. The ends were cut back, 8 bases at V and 4 bases at J, with 21 bases in the middle. CDR3 residues: CSTTTTGNQNQPQHF. The CDR3 bases are TGCAGTACTACGACAACAGGGAATCAGAATCAGCCCCAGCATTTT.

This chain links TRBV19 with TRBJ2-1; D ambiguous. V was clipped by 3 bases and J by 1 base, with 4 bases between them. The CDR3 is made up of 13 amino acids. Looked up from germline, CDR1 is LNHDA and CDR2 is SQIVND (reference sequence). DNA for the CDR3: TGTGCCAGTAGTATTGGATCCTACAATGAGCAGTTCTTC. Its translation: CASSIGSYNEQFF.

This clonotype was seen more than once but under ten times. V gene TRBV7-2 combines with J gene TRBJ2-5; TRBD1 is a possible D gene (5 bases). The CDR3 sequence is 13 residues long. The V end was cut by 8 bases, the J end by 0 bases, with 10 bases between. Germline CDR1 reads SGHTA; CDR2 reads FQGNSA. Written as DNA, the CDR3 is TGTGCCAGCGGGAAGGGGTACCAAGAGACCCAGTACTTC. This translates into CASGKGYQETQYF.

This clonotype was counted only a few times. The chain is built from TRBV7-2 and TRBJ2-1; 11 bases map to TRBD2. CDR1 SGHTA and CDR2 FQGNSA come from the germline V gene. J gave up 0 bases and V 5 bases, and 3 bases lay outside the gene matches. This CDR3 spans 16 amino acids. The CDR3 bases are TGTGCCAGCAGCCCGGGACTAGCGGCCTCCTACAATGAGCAGTTCTTC. This encodes CASSPGLAASYNEQFF.

There are a few counts of this clonotype. The rearrangement joins TRBV20-1 to TRBJ1-6; possible D gene TRBD1, 5 bases. Germline V gene lookup returns CDR1 DFQATT and CDR2 SNEGSKA (reference sequence). Trimming took off 0 bases at V and 5 bases at J, with 17 bases between the two ends. The CDR3 runs 17 residues. The CDR3 DNA reads as TGCAGTGCTAGAGATTTTTCGGCGGGGCTGAATAATTCACCCCTCCACTTT. Amino acids: CSARDFSAGLNNSPLHF.